This paragraph reports one T cell receptor beta chain. What it binds is unknown. The sample originates from a study of T cell responses to AZD1222 COVID-19 vaccine. Study findings and constraints: Donors skewed white British and female; clonal diversity was possibly underestimated.

The data were produced by immunoSEQ multiplex PCR, yet TCRdb's version contains in-frame clones alone and is incomplete. The sample carries 150,000 or so clones, 80% to 90% recorded once. The CDR3 covers 15 residues. The V end was cut by 3 bases, the J end by 2 bases, with 11 bases between. Germline V CDR1 and CDR2: MDHEN, SYDVKM. The TCR originated in an adult in good health. The specimen comprised peripheral blood, sampled on day 0 of AZD1222 vaccination. The chain links TRBV28 to TRBJ1-5, with no clear D. CDR3 sequence: CASSFYLSGNQPQHF. The CDR3, as DNA: TGTGCCAGCAGTTTTTACCTATCGGGCAATCAGCCCCAGCATTTT. Full variable domain (missing parts from reference TRBV28 and TRBJ1-5): DVKVTQSSRYLVKRTGEKVFLECVQDMDHENMFWYRQDPGLGLRLIYFSYDVKMKEKGDIPEGYSVSREKKERFSLILESASTNQTSMYLCASSFYLSGNQPQHFGDGTRLSIL.